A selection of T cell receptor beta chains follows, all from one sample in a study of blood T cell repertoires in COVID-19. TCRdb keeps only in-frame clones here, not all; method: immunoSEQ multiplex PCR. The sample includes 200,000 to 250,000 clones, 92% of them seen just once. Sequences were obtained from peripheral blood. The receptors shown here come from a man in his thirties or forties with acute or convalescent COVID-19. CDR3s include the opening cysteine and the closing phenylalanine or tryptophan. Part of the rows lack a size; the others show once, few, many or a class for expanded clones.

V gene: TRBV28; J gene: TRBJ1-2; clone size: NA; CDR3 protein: CASFRQAKGYTF
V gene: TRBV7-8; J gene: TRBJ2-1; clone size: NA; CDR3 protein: CASSRRSGPSYNEQFF
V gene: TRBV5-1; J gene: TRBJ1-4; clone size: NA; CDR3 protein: CASSLNQGENEKLFF
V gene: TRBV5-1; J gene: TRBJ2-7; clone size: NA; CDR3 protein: CASSLAGDEQYF
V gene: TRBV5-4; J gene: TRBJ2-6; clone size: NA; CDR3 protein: CASRTGGFGANVLTF
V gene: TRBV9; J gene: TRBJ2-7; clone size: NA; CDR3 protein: CASSPGTGAYEQYF
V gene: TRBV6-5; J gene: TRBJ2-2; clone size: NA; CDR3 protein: CASSYAGGGGELFF
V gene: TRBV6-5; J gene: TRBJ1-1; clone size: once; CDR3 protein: CASTMTGGKAFF
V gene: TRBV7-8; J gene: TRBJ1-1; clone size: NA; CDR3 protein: CASSARGKNTEAFF
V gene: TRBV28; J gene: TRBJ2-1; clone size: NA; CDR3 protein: CASSLWTSGNNEQFF
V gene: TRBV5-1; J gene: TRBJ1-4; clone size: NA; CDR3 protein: CASSLPDGNEKLFF
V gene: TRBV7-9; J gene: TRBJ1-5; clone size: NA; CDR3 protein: CASSLEGGSNQPQHF
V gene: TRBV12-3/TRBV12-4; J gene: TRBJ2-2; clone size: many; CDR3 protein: CASFPGGAGELFF
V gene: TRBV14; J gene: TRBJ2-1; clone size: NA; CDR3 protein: CASSQGLAGDRSYNEQFF
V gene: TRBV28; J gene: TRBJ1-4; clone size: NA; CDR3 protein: CASSEGVMVEKKLFF
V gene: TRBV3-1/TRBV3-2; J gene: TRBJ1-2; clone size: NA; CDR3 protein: CASSQAGFAYGYTF
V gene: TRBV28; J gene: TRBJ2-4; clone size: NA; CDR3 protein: CASSQNGLAGAKNIQYF
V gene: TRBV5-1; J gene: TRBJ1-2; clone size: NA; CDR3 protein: CASSFVGQVVSGYTF
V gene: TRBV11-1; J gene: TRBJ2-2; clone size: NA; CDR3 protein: CASSLLDRGFSGELFF
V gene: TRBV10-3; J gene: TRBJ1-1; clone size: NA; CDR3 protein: CAIRQGYQGTEAFF
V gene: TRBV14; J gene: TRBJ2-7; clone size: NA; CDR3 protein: CASSQDPIAGGRSVEQYF
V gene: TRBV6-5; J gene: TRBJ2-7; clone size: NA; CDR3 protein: CASEDSLSYEQYF
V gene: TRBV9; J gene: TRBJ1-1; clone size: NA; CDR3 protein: CASSVVRGGAEAFF
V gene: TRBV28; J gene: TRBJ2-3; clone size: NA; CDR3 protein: CASSLGSGSTDTQYF
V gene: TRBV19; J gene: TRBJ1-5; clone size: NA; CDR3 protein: CASSIDLLRTGNSFNQPQHF
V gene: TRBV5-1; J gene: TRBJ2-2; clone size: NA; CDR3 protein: CASQIGNQGGGELFF
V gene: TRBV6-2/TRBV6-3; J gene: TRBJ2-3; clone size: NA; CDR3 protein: CASSWIAVGTDTQYF
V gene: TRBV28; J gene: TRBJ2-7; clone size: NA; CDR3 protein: CASSPLRGSNEQYF
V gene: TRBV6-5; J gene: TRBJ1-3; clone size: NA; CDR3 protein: CASKLSISGNTIYF